The 12 T cell receptor beta chains below were found in one sample sequenced in a study of cytomegalovirus exposure and HLA in healthy donors. It was with 60 Vbeta and 13 Jbeta primers that the PCR ran. Libraries were prepared by immunoSEQ multiplex PCR; TCRdb keeps only in-frame clonotypes and omits some of them. This sample has roughly 130,000 clones, with about 66% found just once. The sequenced material came from PBMCs. The receptors were sampled from a male donor in good health and CMV-seronegative.

The rearrangement joins TRBV6-5 to TRBJ2-7, with 10 bases matching TRBD1. The CDR3 covers 14 residues. Trimming at V came to 7 bases and at J to 6 bases, leaving 9 bases not matched to a gene. Germline V gene lookup returns CDR1 MNHEY and CDR2 SVGAGI. The CDR3 sequence is CASNRQGASGEQYF. CDR3 coding DNA: TGTGCCAGCAACAGACAGGGGGCGAGCGGCGAGCAGTACTTC.

This clone was seen only a few times. This chain connects TRBV7-2 to TRBJ1-2; D remains unclear. This CDR3 is 12 amino acids long. V lost 3 bases and J 3 bases, leaving 5 bases between the germline ends. The germline V gene has CDR1 SGHTA and CDR2 FQGNSA. The DNA for the CDR3 is TGTGCCAGCAGCTTGACATACTATGGCTACACCTTC. It codes for CASSLTYYGYTF.

This sequence joins TRBV15 and TRBJ1-4; D is ambiguous. Looked up from germline, CDR1 is LNHNV and CDR2 is YYDKDF (reference sequence). This CDR3 spans 16 amino acids. Trimming removed 0 bases at V and 4 bases at J, with 12 bases between. CDR3 region: CATSRDRSADNEKLFF. The CDR3, as DNA: TGTGCCACCAGCAGAGATAGGAGCGCAGATAATGAAAAACTGTTTTTT. The full variable domain, completed using reference TRBV15 and TRBJ1-4, is DAMVIQNPRYQVTQFGKPVTLSCSQTLNHNVMYWYQQKSSQAPKLLFHYYDKDFNNEADTPDNFQSRRPNTSFCFLDIRSPGLGDTAMYLCATSRDRSADNEKLFFGSGTQLSVL.

This chain joins TRBV7-9 and TRBJ2-1, with D possibly matching TRBD1 (6 bases). Germline loops: CDR1 SEHNR, CDR2 FQNEAQ (reference sequence). Trimming removed 5 bases at V and 2 bases at J, with 22 bases between. The CDR3 runs 18 residues. In DNA, the CDR3 is TGTGCCAGCAGCCCGTCCCCCCTTTATACAGGGACCTACAATGAGCAGTTCTTC. This encodes CASSPSPLYTGTYNEQFF.

The chain joins TRBV4-1 to TRBJ2-5; 8 nucleotides align to TRBD1. V gave up 2 bases and J gave up 4 bases; unmatched junction bases: 3. Germline CDR1 MGHRA, CDR2 YSYEKL. The CDR3 runs to 14 residues. DNA for the CDR3: TGCGCCAGCAGCCAACCAGGGGGCACAGAGACCCAGTACTTC. Its translation: CASSQPGGTETQYF.

V usage is TRBV5-5 and J usage is TRBJ1-2; no clear D. Germline loops: CDR1 SGHKS, CDR2 YYEKEE (reference sequence). Trimming cost V 7 bases and J 4 bases, with 17 bases left between them. This CDR3 contains 14 residues. The CDR3 is CASQALLVSYGYTF. In DNA, the CDR3 is TGTGCCAGCCAGGCTTTATTGGTTTCCTATGGCTACACCTTC.

The rearrangement joins TRBV7-9 to TRBJ2-7; a possible D gene is TRBD2 (6 bases). The CDR3 spans 14 residues. Germline V gene sequence: CDR1 SEHNR, CDR2 FQNEAQ (reference sequence). Between the trimmed V and J ends, which lost 4 bases and 6 bases, there was a span of 16 bases. DNA for the CDR3: TGTGCCAGCAGCTCCACCGGGACTGTCCTCGAGCAGTACTTC. This gives the protein CASSSTGTVLEQYF. The full variable domain, in which reference TRBV7-9 and TRBJ2-7 provide the parts outside the CDR3, is DTGVSQNPRHKITKRGQNVTFRCDPISEHNRLYWYRQTLGQGPEFLTYFQNEAQLEKSRLLSDRFSAERPKGSFSTLEIQRTEQGDSAMYLCASSSTGTVLEQYFGPGTRLTVT.

There are many counts of this clone. The chain recombines TRBV28 with TRBJ1-6; D is ambiguous. Looked up from germline, CDR1 is MDHEN and CDR2 is SYDVKM. Trimming left V 3 bases short and J 10 bases short, with 19 bases between. CDR3 length equals 16 residues. The CDR3 here is CASSLTLYRLRSPLHF. CDR3 nucleotide sequence: TGTGCCAGCAGTTTGACTCTTTATAGGCTAAGGTCACCCCTCCACTTT.

In this sample, this clone turned up a few times. The CDR3 protein is CASSLTGYEQYF. Here the CDR3 DNA reads TGTGCCAGCAGTTTAACAGGGTACGAGCAGTACTTC. The chain carries TRBV6-5 and TRBJ2-7; D is perhaps TRBD1 (6 bases). The germline gives CDR1 MNHEY, CDR2 SVGAGI. Trimming pared 4 bases from V and 4 bases from J, leaving 8 bases between. The CDR3 length is 12 residues.

The chain combines TRBV9 with TRBJ2-3; 7 nucleotides agree with TRBD2. CDR1 SGDLS and CDR2 YYNGEE come from the germline V gene. Losses at the gene ends were 1 base for V and 4 bases for J; bases not matched to a gene: 3. The CDR3 sequence is 14 residues long. The CDR3, as DNA: TGTGCCAGCAGCGTAAGGAGCGGGGCAGATACGCAGTATTTT. It yields the protein CASSVRSGADTQYF.

This chain links TRBV9 with TRBJ2-7; 8 bases are shared with TRBD2. Germline V gene sequence: CDR1 SGDLS, CDR2 YYNGEE. There are 15 residues in the CDR3. V trimming: 0 bases; J trimming: 7 bases; junction bases outside the gene matches: 9. The CDR3 reads CASSVDGSGGREQYF. As DNA, the CDR3 is TGTGCCAGCAGCGTAGACGGGAGCGGGGGAAGGGAGCAGTACTTC.

This clone was counted between two and nine times. This chain joins TRBV5-4 and TRBJ2-1; 10 bases are a match to TRBD2. This CDR3 region has 15 residues. Per germline, CDR1 SGHNT and CDR2 YYREEE (reference sequence). The V segment lost 4 bases and the J segment 6 bases; nucleotides outside the gene matches: 7. CDR3 DNA sequence: TGTGCCAGCAGCATAGGACTAGCGGATTTCAATGAGCAGTTCTTC. This translates into CASSIGLADFNEQFF.